This T cell receptor (beta chain) was obtained from a study of T cell responses to AZD1222 COVID-19 vaccine. Study outcomes and limitations: Repertoires were obtained solely post-peak T cell response.

Concerning this clone itself: Its specificity is not known.

V was cut by 1 base and J by 0 bases, with 12 bases left in between. The CDR3 is 16 residues long. Germline-derived CDR1 and CDR2 are MDHEN and SYDVKM. The data were produced by immunoSEQ multiplex PCR, yet TCRdb's version contains in-frame clones alone and is incomplete. The data contain 130,000 or so clones, about 86% of them seen just once; the ten biggest clones take up roughly an eighth. The material sequenced was peripheral blood, taken on day 0 of AZD1222 vaccination. This sequence was found in an adult in good health. This chain uses TRBV28 with TRBJ1-2; D gene unclear. CDR3 loop: CASSLFARTANYGYTF. The CDR3, as DNA: TGTGCCAGCAGTTTATTTGCTCGGACGGCTAACTATGGCTACACCTTC.